This T cell receptor (beta chain) originates from a study of cytomegalovirus exposure and HLA in healthy donors. Study-wide results and caveats: A list of about 180 TCR beta chains associated with cytomegalovirus was given. Cytomegalovirus status was reportedly diagnosed by the classifier with high specificity and sensitivity. Among TCR sequences, most were rare, though some public TCRs appeared in many donors.

Some clones are missing from TCRdb's copy, which holds only in-frame ones; the method was immunoSEQ multiplex PCR. Among about 54,000 clones listed, approximately 89% were seen once. Comment on this clone: Its antigen remains unknown.

The CDR3 has 18 amino acids. This chain uses TRBV21-1 with TRBJ2-7; TRBD1 reflects the table's D call only, with no check against the DNA. TRBV21-1 is noted as a pseudogene. The sequence derives from a woman younger than 30 in good health and CMV-seropositive. Sequenced sample: PBMCs. The CDR3 sequence: CASSKILTWTGGAYEQYF. The DNA for the CDR3 is TGTGCCAGCAGCAAAATCCTCACCTGGACAGGGGGCGCGTACGAGCAGTACTTC.